This TCR beta chain came from a study of T cells after yellow fever vaccination. V lost 6 bases to trimming and J lost 3 bases; unmatched junction nucleotides: 10. The CDR3 spans 16 residues. Germline CDR1 reads KGHSH; CDR2 reads LQKENI. Broader study findings: Reappearance after the booster was seen for most primary-vaccination clones, at 96% CD4 and more than 80% CD8. The study found a weaker secondary response that peaked faster, day 5 versus 15.

In its sample, this clonotype was seen a few times. Its specificity is not known. Production of TCR cDNA was by 5'RACE template switching, which also added a universal primer site and UMIs. TCRdb re-derived calls from the 5' RACE reads in MiXCR, one entry per CDR3 protein. The sample records just under 600,000 distinct CDR3 sequences, around an eighth being singletons. This chain joins TRBV18 and TRBJ2-5; 10 bases line up with TRBD2. Sequenced here: PBMCs, sampled on the day of the yellow fever booster vaccination. The clonotype originates from a man younger than 40 who received the YFV17D yellow fever vaccine. The CDR3 nucleotides read TGTGCCAGCTCCCCTTTTAGCGGGAGGCTGGAAGAGACCCAGTACTTC. Protein: CASSPFSGRLEETQYF. The variable domain in full, completed from reference TRBV18 and TRBJ2-5, reads NAGVMQNPRHLVRRRGQEARLRCSPMKGHSHVYWYRQLPEEGLKFMVYLQKENIIDESGMPKERFSAEFPKEGPSILRIQQVVRGDSAAYFCASSPFSGRLEETQYFGPGTRLLVL.